Below, one T cell receptor (beta chain) is given with its context. Antigen unknown. A junction end diverges from the germline sequence, so it may reflect a read error. Primers used in a second PCR of about 6 to 11 cycles were a sample-barcoded 5' primer and a J-beta primer mix. Tagging of each cDNA molecule was performed by a template-switch adaptor with 12 random nucleotides. Every sample gave at least 2.5 million paired-end reads containing CDR3. From the 5' RACE reads, TCRdb called clonotypes with MiXCR, one entry per CDR3 protein. The sample records 1.5 million to 2 million distinct CDR3 sequences, over 25% being singletons. This entry is derived from a study of blood T cells in healthy people across ages. Germline CDR1 reads SQVTM; CDR2 reads ANQGSEA. CDR3 length: 15 amino acids. Broader study findings: The long-lived group displayed more naive CD4+ cells, plus higher diversity, than the aged donors did.

The donors, healthy Caucasians from Russia, were aged 6 to 90. Specimen: blood. This sequence was found in a woman under 40 in good health. This sequence joins TRBV29-1 and TRBJ1-4, with TRBD1 as a possible D gene (5 bases). The CDR3 here is CGVLKRGQGGEKLFF. In DNA, the CDR3 is TGCGGCGTCCTTAAGCGCGGACAAGGCGGGGAAAAACTGTTTTTT.